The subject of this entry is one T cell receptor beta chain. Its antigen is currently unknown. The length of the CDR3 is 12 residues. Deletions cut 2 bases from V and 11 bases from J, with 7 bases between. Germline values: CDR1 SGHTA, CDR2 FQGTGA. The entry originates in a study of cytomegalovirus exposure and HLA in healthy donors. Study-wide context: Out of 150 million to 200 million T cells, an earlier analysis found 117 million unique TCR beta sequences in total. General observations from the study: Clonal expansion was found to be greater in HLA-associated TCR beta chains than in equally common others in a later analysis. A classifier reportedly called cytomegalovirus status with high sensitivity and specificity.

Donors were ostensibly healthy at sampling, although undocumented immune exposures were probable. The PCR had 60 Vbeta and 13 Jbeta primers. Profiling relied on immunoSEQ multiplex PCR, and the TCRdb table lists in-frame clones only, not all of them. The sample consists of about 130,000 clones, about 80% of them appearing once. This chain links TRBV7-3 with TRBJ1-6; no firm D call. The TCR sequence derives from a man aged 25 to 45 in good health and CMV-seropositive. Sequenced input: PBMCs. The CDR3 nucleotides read TGTGCCAGCAGCTTACCACCGGCACCCCTCCACTTT. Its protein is CASSLPPAPLHF.